This TCR beta chain is drawn from a study of CD8+ T cells in alopecia areata. Whole-study context: Dosing spanned 6 to 18 months on tofacitinib, then 6 months off drug.

Comment on this clone: The antigen remains unidentified.

The treatment was: oral pan-JAK inhibitor, 5-10 mg twice daily. Sampling of alopecia areata patients yielded lesional scalp punch biopsies as well as peripheral blood. Findings and caveats of the study: Whereas mice showed it more clearly, TCR sharing across patients was murkier, possibly because of HLA. It was observed that many expanded lesional clones persisted in scalp and blood during tofacitinib.

Looked up from germline, CDR1 is SGHDT and CDR2 is YYEEEE. The CDR3 loop spans 19 amino acids. The V gene end was trimmed by 5 bases and the J gene end by 8 bases; junction bases not matched to a gene: 20. RNA extraction was followed by reverse transcription into cDNA, which acted as the sequencing template. Assay: immunoSEQ multiplex PCR; the TCRdb copy retains only in-frame clones and omits some. Among 210,000 or so clones listed, 66% were seen once. The receptor's source is a human donor with alopecia areata. The V gene is TRBV5-6, the J gene TRBJ2-4, with 12 bases lining up with TRBD1. The sequencing here drew on CD4+ T cells sorted from blood, taken at week 44, from a patient treated with tofacitinib. CDR3 amino acids: CASSRSGTGGVWANHIQYF. In nucleotides, the CDR3 is TGTGCCAGCAGTCGGTCTGGGACAGGGGGCGTTTGGGCAAATCACATTCAGTACTTC.